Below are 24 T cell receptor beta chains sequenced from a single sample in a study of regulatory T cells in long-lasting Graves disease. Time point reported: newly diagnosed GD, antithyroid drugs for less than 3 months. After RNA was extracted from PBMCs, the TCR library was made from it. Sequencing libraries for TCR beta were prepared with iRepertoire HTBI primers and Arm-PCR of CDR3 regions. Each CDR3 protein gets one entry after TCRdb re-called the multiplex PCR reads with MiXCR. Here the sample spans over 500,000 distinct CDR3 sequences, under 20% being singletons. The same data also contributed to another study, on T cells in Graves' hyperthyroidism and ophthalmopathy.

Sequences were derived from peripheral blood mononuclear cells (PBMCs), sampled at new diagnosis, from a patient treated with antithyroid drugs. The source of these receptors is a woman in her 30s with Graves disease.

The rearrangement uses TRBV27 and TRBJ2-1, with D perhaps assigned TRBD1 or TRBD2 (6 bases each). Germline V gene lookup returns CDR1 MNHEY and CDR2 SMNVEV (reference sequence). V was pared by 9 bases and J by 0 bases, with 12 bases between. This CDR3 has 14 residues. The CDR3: CASWGASSYNEQFF. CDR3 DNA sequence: TGTGCCAGTTGGGGGGCCAGCTCCTACAATGAGCAGTTCTTC.

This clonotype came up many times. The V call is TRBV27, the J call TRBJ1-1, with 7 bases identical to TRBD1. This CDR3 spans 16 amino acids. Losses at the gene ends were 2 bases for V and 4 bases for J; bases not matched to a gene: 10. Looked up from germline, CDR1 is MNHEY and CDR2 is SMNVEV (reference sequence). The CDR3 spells CASSLRKGAGVTEAFF. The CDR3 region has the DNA TGTGCCAGCAGTTTACGTAAGGGGGCTGGGGTCACTGAAGCTTTCTTT.

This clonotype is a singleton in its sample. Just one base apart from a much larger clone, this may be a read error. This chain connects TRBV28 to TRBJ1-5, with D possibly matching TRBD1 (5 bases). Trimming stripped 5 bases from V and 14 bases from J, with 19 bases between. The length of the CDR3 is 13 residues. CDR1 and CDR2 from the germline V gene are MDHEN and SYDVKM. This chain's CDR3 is CASSTGSFSPEHF. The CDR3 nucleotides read TGTGCCAGCAGTACAGGTTCCTTCTCTCCTGAGCATTTT.

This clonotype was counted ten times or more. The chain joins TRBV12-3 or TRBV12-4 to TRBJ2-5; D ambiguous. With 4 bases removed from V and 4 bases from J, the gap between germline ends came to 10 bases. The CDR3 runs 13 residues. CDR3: CASSSGIGETQYF. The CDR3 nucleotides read TGTGCCAGCAGTTCTGGGATTGGAGAGACCCAGTACTTC.

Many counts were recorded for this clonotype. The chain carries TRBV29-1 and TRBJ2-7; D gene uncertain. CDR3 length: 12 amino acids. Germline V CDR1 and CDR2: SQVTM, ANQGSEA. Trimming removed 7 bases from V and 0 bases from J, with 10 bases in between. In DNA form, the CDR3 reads TGCAGCGCGCTACTAAGCTCCTACGAGCAGTACTTC. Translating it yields CSALLSSYEQYF.

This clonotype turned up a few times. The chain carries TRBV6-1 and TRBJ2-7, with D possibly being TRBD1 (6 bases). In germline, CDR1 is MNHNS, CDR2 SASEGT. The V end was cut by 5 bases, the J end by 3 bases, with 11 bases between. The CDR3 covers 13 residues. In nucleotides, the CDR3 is TGTGCCAGCAGTCCCCCGGGACACTACGAGCAGTACTTC. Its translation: CASSPPGHYEQYF.

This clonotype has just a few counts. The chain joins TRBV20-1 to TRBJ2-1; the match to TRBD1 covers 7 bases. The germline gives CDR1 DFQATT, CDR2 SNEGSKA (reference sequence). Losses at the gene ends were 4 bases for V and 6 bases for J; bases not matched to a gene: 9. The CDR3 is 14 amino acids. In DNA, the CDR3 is TGCAGTGCTACCGACTACAGGGGCGTCAATGAGCAGTTCTTC. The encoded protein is CSATDYRGVNEQFF.

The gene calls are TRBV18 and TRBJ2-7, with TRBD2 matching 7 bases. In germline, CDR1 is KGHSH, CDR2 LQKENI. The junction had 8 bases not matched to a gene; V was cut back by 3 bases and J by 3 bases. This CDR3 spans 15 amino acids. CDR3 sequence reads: CASSPPLRENYEQYF. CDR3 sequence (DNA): TGTGCCAGCTCACCTCCGTTGCGGGAGAACTACGAGCAGTACTTC. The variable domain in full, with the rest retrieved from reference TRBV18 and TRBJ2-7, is NAGVMQNPRHLVRRRGQEARLRCSPMKGHSHVYWYRQLPEEGLKFMVYLQKENIIDESGMPKERFSAEFPKEGPSILRIQQVVRGDSAAYFCASSPPLRENYEQYFGPGTRLTVT.

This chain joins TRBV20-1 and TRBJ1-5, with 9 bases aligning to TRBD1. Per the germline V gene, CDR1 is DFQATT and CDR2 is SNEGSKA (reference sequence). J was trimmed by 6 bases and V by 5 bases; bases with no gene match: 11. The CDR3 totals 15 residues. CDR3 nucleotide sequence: TGCAGTGCTGAGCCACAGGGGGCGCGTAGTCAGCCCCAGCATTTT. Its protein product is CSAEPQGARSQPQHF.

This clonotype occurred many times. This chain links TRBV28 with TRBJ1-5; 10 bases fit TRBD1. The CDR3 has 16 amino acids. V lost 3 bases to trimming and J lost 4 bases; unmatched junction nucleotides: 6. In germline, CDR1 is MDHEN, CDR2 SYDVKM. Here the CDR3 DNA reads TGTGCCAGCAGTTTGGTGACAGGGGGCTGGAATCAGCCCCAGCATTTT. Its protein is CASSLVTGGWNQPQHF.

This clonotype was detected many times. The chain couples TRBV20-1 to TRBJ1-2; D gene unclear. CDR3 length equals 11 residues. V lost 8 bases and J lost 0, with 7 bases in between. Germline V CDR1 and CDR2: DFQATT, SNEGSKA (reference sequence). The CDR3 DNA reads TGCAGTCTAGGATCTAACTATGGCTACACCTTC. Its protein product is CSLGSNYGYTF.

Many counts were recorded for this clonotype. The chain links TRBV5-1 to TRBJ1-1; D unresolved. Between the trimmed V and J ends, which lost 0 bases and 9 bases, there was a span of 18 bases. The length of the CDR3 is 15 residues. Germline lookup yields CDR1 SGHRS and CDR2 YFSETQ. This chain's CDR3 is CASSLGTGQPIQAFF. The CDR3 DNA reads TGCGCCAGCAGCTTGGGGACGGGCCAGCCGATTCAAGCTTTCTTT.

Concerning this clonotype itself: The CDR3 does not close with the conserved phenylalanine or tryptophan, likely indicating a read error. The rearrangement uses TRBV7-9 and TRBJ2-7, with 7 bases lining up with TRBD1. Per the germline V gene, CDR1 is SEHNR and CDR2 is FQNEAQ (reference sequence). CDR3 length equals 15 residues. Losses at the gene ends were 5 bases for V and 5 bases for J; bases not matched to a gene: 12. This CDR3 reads CASSPTLDRAHEQYS. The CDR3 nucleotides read TGTGCCAGCAGCCCCACACTCGACAGGGCCCACGAGCAGTACTCC.

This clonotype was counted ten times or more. This chain's CDR3 is CASTQTVRETQYF. DNA of the CDR3: TGTGCCAGCACTCAGACAGTGAGGGAGACCCAGTACTTC. This chain joins TRBV2 and TRBJ2-5, with a possible D match to TRBD1 (5 bases). Germline lookup yields CDR1 SNHLY and CDR2 FYNNEI. The CDR3 totals 13 residues. V was shortened by 7 bases and J by 5 bases, with 14 bases between the two germline ends.

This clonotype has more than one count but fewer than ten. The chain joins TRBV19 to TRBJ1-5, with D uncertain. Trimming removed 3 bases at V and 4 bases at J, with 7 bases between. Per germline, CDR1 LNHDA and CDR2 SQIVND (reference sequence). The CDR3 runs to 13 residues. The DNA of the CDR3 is TGTGCCAGTAGTATTGCCAGAAATCAGCCCCAGCATTTT. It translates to CASSIARNQPQHF.

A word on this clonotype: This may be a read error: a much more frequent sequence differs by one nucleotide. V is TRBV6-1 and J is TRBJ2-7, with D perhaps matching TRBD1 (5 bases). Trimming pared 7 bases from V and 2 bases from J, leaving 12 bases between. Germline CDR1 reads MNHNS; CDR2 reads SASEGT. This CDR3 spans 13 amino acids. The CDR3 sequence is CASTKTDPYEQYF. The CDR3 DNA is TGTGCCAGCACTAAGACAGACCCCTACGAGCAGTACTTC.

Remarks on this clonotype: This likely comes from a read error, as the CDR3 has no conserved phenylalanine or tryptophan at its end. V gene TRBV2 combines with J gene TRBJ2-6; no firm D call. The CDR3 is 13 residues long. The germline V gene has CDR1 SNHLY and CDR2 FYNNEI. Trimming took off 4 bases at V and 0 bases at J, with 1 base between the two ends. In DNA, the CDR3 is TGTGCCAGCAGTGGCTCTGGGGCCAACGTCCTGACTTCC. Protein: CASSGSGANVLTS.

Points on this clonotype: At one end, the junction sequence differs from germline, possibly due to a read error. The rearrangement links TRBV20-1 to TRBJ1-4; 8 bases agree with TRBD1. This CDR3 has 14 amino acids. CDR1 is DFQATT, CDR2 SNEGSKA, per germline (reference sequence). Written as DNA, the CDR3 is TGCAGTGCTTCGAGGACAGGGTCTATGGAAAAACTGGTTTTT. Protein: CSASRTGSMEKLVF.

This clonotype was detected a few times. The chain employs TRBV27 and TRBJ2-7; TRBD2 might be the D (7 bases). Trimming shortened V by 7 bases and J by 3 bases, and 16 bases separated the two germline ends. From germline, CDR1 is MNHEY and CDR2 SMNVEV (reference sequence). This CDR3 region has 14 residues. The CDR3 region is CASNKGGGDYEQYF. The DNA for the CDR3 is TGTGCCAGCAACAAAGGGGGGGGAGACTACGAGCAGTACTTC.

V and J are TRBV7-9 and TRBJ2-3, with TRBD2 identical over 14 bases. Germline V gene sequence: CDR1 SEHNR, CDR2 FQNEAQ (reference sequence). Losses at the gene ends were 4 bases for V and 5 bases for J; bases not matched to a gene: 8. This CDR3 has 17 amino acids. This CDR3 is CASSSGTSGRQGDTQYF. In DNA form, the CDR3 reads TGTGCCAGCAGCTCTGGGACTAGCGGGAGACAGGGAGATACGCAGTATTTT. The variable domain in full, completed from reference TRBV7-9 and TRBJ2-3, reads DTGVSQNPRHKITKRGQNVTFRCDPISEHNRLYWYRQTLGQGPEFLTYFQNEAQLEKSRLLSDRFSAERPKGSFSTLEIQRTEQGDSAMYLCASSSGTSGRQGDTQYFGPGTRLTVL.

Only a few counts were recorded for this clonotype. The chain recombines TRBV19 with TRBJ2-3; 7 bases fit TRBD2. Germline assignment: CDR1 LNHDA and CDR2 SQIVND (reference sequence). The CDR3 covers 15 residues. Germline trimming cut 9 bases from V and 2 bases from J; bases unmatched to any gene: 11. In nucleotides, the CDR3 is TGTGCCAGCTTGGAGGCTAGCGGAGACACAGATACGCAGTATTTT. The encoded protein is CASLEASGDTDTQYF.

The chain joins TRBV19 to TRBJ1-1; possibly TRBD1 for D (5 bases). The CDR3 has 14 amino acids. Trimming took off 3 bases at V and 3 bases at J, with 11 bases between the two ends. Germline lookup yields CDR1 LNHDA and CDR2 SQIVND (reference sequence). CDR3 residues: CASSISGFDTEAFF. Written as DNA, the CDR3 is TGTGCCAGTAGTATCTCAGGGTTTGACACTGAAGCTTTCTTT.

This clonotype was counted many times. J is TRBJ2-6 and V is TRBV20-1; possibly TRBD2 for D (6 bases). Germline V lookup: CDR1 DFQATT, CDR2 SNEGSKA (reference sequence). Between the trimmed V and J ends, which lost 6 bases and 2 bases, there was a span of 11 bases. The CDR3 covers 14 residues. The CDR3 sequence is CSARLVAGANVLTF. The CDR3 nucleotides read TGCAGTGCCCGACTAGTGGCTGGGGCCAACGTCCTGACTTTC.

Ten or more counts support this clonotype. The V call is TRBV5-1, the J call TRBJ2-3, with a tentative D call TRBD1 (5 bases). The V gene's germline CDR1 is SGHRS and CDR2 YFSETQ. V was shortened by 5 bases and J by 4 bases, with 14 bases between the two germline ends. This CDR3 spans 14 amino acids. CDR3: CASRRLLQADTQYF. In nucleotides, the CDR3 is TGCGCCAGCAGGAGACTCCTACAGGCAGATACGCAGTATTTT.